This is a list of T cell receptor beta chains from one sample in a study of T cell responses to AZD1222 COVID-19 vaccine. The method was immunoSEQ multiplex PCR; TCRdb's version includes in-frame clones alone and lacks a portion of them. The sample contains approximately 89,000 clones, around 84% of which appear only once. The source material was peripheral blood, sampled 28 days after the second AZD1222 dose. The source of these receptors is an adult who received the AZD1222 COVID-19 vaccine. The CDR3 runs from the conserved cysteine through the conserved F or W. Fields, in order: V gene, D gene, J gene, CDR3 length, clone size, CDR3 DNA, CDR3 protein. D genes are given only for firm matches. Expanded clones are given a class, and other clones once, few, many or no size at all.

>TRBV19|TRBD2|TRBJ2-5|14|.
TGTGCCAGTACGCGCGGGGGAATGGAGGAGACCCAGTACTTC
CASTRGGMEETQYF
>TRBV20-1|.|TRBJ1-4|13|few
TGCAGTGCTAGTGGACAGCATAATGAAAAACTGTTTTTT
CSASGQHNEKLFF
>TRBV28|.|TRBJ2-7|13|.
TGTGCCAGCGTGGGGACCGGGAGAAACGAGCAGTACTTC
CASVGTGRNEQYF
>TRBV29-1|TRBD2|TRBJ2-2|14|.
TGCAGCGTGGGACTAGCGGGATGGACCGGGGAGCTGTTTTTT
CSVGLAGWTGELFF
>TRBV5-1|.|TRBJ2-3|12|once
TGCGCCAGCAGCCCCCGGGCAGATACGCAGTATTTT
CASSPRADTQYF
>TRBV7-9|.|TRBJ1-6|17|.
TGTGCCAGCAGCTTAGACGGGGGGAGCCCCTATAATTCACCCCTCCACTTT
CASSLDGGSPYNSPLHF
>TRBV30|.|TRBJ1-6|13|.
TGTGCTGGGGGGTTAACCTATAATTCACCCCTCCACTTT
CAGGLTYNSPLHF
>TRBV9|.|TRBJ2-3|17|.
TGTGCCAGCAGCGAGGTGCGGGATTCCCTTGGCACAGATACGCAGTATTTT
CASSEVRDSLGTDTQYF
>TRBV6-5|.|TRBJ2-2|14|.
TGTGCCAGCAGCAGGGATTCGAACACCGGGGAGCTGTTTTTT
CASSRDSNTGELFF
>TRBV28|.|TRBJ1-2|12|.
TGTGCCAGCAGTTGGCAGTCCTATGGCTACACCTTC
CASSWQSYGYTF
>TRBV7-6|TRBD1|TRBJ2-7|17|.
TGTGCCAGCAGCTTATCCTTCCTACAGGGGAAGAATTACGAGCAGTACTTC
CASSLSFLQGKNYEQYF
>TRBV2|TRBD1|TRBJ2-7|15|few
TGTGCCAGCAGTGGCGGGACAGGGGGTACCTACGAGCAGTACTTC
CASSGGTGGTYEQYF
>TRBV18|.|TRBJ1-4|14|.
TGTGCCAGCTCAAGCAGCGGGGATAATGAAAAACTGTTTTTT
CASSSSGDNEKLFF
>TRBV7-2|.|TRBJ2-7|15|.
TGTGCCAGCAGCGGAGGGGTGGGATCCCGCTACGAGCAGTACTTC
CASSGGVGSRYEQYF
>TRBV12-3/TRBV12-4|.|TRBJ2-7|11|.
TGTGCCAGCAGTTTGAGGTGGGAGCAGTACTTC
CASSLRWEQYF
>TRBV6-5|.|TRBJ2-7|12|.
TGTGCCATCAGGACAGAGTCCTACGAGCAGTACTTC
CAIRTESYEQYF
>TRBV12-3/TRBV12-4|.|TRBJ2-4|11|.
TGTGCCAGCAGCCGGGGGTCCGACGAGCACTTC
CASSRGSDEHF
>TRBV28|.|TRBJ2-1|12|few
TGTGCCAGCAGTTTTGAGGGCACTGAGCAGTTCTTC
CASSFEGTEQFF
>TRBV30|.|TRBJ1-2|13|once
TGTGCCTGGAGTGGGAATGCAAACTATGGCTACACCTTC
CAWSGNANYGYTF
>TRBV7-2|TRBD2|TRBJ2-1|15|.
TGTGCCAGCAGCTTAGAGGCGGGAGCCCTCAATGAGCAGTTCTTC
CASSLEAGALNEQFF
>TRBV2|TRBD1|TRBJ1-6|16|.
TGTGCCAGCAGTGAATTAACAGGGGAAGCCAATTCACCCCTCCACTTT
CASSELTGEANSPLHF
>TRBV3-1/TRBV3-2|.|TRBJ1-3|18|few
TGTGCCAGCAGCCAAGGGCCCGCGACAGCGGCGTCTGGAAACACCATATATTTT
CASSQGPATAASGNTIYF
>TRBV21-1|.|TRBJ2-7|15|.
TGTGCCAGCAGCAACTATTCCGGGACAGCCTACGAGCAGTACTTC
CASSNYSGTAYEQYF
>TRBV7-8|TRBD1|TRBJ2-3|15|.
TGTGCCAGCAGCTCCTGGACAGGGGTCACAGATACGCAGTATTTT
CASSSWTGVTDTQYF
>TRBV7-9|.|TRBJ2-2|14|once
TGTGCCAGCAGACGGACAGAGAACACCGGGGAGCTGTTTTTT
CASRRTENTGELFF
>TRBV15|.|TRBJ2-7|15|.
TGTGCCACCAGCAGAGGCCCGGCAGGGTCCTACGAGCAGTACTTC
CATSRGPAGSYEQYF
>TRBV28|.|TRBJ1-1|14|.
TGTGCCAGCAGTTTACGGGCCCGAAGTACTGAAGCTTTCTTT
CASSLRARSTEAFF
>TRBV7-9|.|TRBJ1-5|14|once
TGTGCCAGCAGCTCACAACAGGGAAATCAGCCCCAGCATTTT
CASSSQQGNQPQHF
>TRBV4-3|.|TRBJ1-2|14|.
TGCGCCAGCAGCCAAGATGAAGGGGTCTATGGCTACACCTTC
CASSQDEGVYGYTF
>TRBV27|TRBD2|TRBJ2-3|16|.
TGTGCCAGCAGTTTATCTGGGACTAGTCAAGCAGATACGCAGTATTTT
CASSLSGTSQADTQYF
>TRBV4-1|.|TRBJ2-2|14|.
TGCGCCAGCAGCCAAACGCGGAACACCGGGGAGCTGTTTTTT
CASSQTRNTGELFF
>TRBV19|.|TRBJ2-7|14|.
TGTGCCAGTACCCCCGGCTACGCTGGCTACGAGCAGTACTTC
CASTPGYAGYEQYF
>TRBV5-4|TRBD1|TRBJ1-2|15|.
TGTGCCAGCAGACCCCAAGGGACAGGGCTCTATGGCTACACCTTC
CASRPQGTGLYGYTF
>TRBV28|TRBD2|TRBJ2-7|13|.
TGTGCCAGCCATTTCGGGGGGTCGGTCGAGCAGTACTTC
CASHFGGSVEQYF
>TRBV10-2|.|TRBJ2-1|13|.
TGCGCCAGCAGTGACCACCCAGTAGCTGAGCAGTTCTTC
CASSDHPVAEQFF
>TRBV5-1|.|TRBJ2-7|15|once
TGCGCCAGCAGCTTGTTTTCGGAGAGCGGTGGCGAGCAGTACTTC
CASSLFSESGGEQYF
>TRBV6-5|.|TRBJ1-1|16|.
TGTGCCAGCAGTTACTCGACGAATGGCCTGAACACTGAAGCTTTCTTT
CASSYSTNGLNTEAFF
>TRBV4-1|TRBD2|TRBJ2-5|15|.
TGCGCCAGCAGCCAAGATGGAGCGGGGGGGGAGACCCAGTACTTC
CASSQDGAGGETQYF
>TRBV7-2|.|TRBJ2-7|13|.
TGTGCCAGCAGCTCCGGGCGCGTCTACGAGCAGTACTTC
CASSSGRVYEQYF
>TRBV2|.|TRBJ1-1|14|.
TGTGCCAGCAGCCCCGGGACGGTGAACACTGAAGCTTTCTTT
CASSPGTVNTEAFF
>TRBV5-8|TRBD1|TRBJ1-4|16|.
TGTGCCAGCAGACGCGCCCAATACAGGGGGAATGAAAAACTGTTTTTT
CASRRAQYRGNEKLFF
>TRBV19|.|TRBJ1-1|13|.
TGTGCCAGTAGTATAGGACTTAGGACTGAAGCTTTCTTT
CASSIGLRTEAFF
>TRBV28|.|TRBJ1-5|13|.
TGTGCCAGCAGCAACAATCAAGGGCAGTCCAAGCATTTT
CASSNNQGQSKHF
>TRBV30|TRBD2|TRBJ2-5|15|.
TGTGCCTGGACCCGACCGGCGGGGGGTGGTGAGACCCAGTACTTC
CAWTRPAGGGETQYF
>TRBV3-1/TRBV3-2|.|TRBJ2-3|15|.
TGTGCCAGCAGCCAGCCCGGGACAAGGAGAGATACGCAGTATTTT
CASSQPGTRRDTQYF
>TRBV6-5|TRBD1|TRBJ1-4|14|.
TGTGCCAGCAGTTCCGGACAGGGTGGCGAAAAACTGTTTTTT
CASSSGQGGEKLFF
>TRBV28|.|TRBJ2-1|13|.
TGTGCCAGCAGTTTGCCTAGCCCGAACGGGGAGTTCTTC
CASSLPSPNGEFF
>TRBV7-2|.|TRBJ2-7|18|.
TGTGCCAGCAGCTTAGGTATAGGGGGCGGGGTCGACGCTCGGGAGCAGTACTTC
CASSLGIGGGVDAREQYF
>TRBV6-2/TRBV6-3|.|TRBJ2-1|15|.
TGTGCCAGCAGTTACTCAGGGACGCACGCCCAGGAGCAGTTCTTC
CASSYSGTHAQEQFF
>TRBV28|.|TRBJ1-1|13|.
TGTGCCAGCAGGGGGGCGCTGAGGACTGAAGCTTTCTTT
CASRGALRTEAFF
>TRBV5-1|.|TRBJ2-5|13|.
TGCGCCAGCAGCTTAACTAGCCGAGAGACCCAGTACTTC
CASSLTSRETQYF
>TRBV3-1/TRBV3-2|TRBD1|TRBJ1-1|15|.
TGTGCCAGCAGCCAAGGGGACAGGGCGAACACTGAAGCTTTCTTT
CASSQGDRANTEAFF
>TRBV27|.|TRBJ2-2|18|.
TGTGCCAGCCGAGCCGAGTGGGGGGCGCCTCCCCGAGGCGGGGAGCTGTTTTTT
CASRAEWGAPPRGGELFF
>TRBV2|TRBD1|TRBJ1-4|14|.
TGTGCCAGCAGCCCACAGGGGACTAATGAAAAACTGTTTTTT
CASSPQGTNEKLFF
>TRBV29-1|TRBD1|TRBJ1-2|15|.
TGCAGCGTTCTCCGGGACAGGGGGCATGAATATGGCTACACCTTC
CSVLRDRGHEYGYTF
>TRBV7-2|.|TRBJ2-7|11|.
TGTGCCAGCAGTCGGTCCTACGAGCAGTACTTC
CASSRSYEQYF
>TRBV28|.|TRBJ2-1|15|once
TGTGCCAGCAGTTTCCGGCTAGCTACGGGCAATGAGCAGTTCTTC
CASSFRLATGNEQFF
>TRBV28|TRBD1|TRBJ1-6|12|.
TGTGCCAGCAGTCCAAGACAGGGACTCCTCCACTTT
CASSPRQGLLHF
>TRBV6-5|.|TRBJ2-3|15|.
TGTGCCAGCATCTTCGGCAGGGGTTGGTCAGATACGCAGTATTTT
CASIFGRGWSDTQYF
>TRBV10-2|.|TRBJ1-5|16|few
TGCGCCAAATTACAGGGTAGTGGGGCCCTAAATAGGCCCCAGCATTTT
CAKLQGSGALNRPQHF